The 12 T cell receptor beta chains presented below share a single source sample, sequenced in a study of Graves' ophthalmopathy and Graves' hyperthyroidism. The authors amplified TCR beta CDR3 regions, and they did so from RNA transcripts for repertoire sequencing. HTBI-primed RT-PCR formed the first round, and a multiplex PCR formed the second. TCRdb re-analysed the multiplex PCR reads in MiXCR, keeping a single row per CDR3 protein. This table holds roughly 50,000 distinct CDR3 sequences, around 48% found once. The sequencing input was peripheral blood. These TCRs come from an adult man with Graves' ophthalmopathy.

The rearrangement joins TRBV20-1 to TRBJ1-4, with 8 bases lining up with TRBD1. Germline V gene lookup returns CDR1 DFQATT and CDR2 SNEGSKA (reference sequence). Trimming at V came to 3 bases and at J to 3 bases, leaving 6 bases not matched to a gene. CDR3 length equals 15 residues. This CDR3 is CSARVNRGANEKLFF. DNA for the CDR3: TGCAGTGCTAGGGTGAACAGGGGGGCTAATGAAAAACTGTTTTTT.

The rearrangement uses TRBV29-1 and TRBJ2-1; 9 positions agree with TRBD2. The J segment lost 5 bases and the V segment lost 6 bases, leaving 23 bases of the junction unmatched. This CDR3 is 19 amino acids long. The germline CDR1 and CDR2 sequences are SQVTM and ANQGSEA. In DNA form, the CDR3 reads TGCAGCGTCAACGGAGCAGGGGCGGTTCGACTAGCGGCCGACAATGAGCAGTTCTTC. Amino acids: CSVNGAGAVRLAADNEQFF.

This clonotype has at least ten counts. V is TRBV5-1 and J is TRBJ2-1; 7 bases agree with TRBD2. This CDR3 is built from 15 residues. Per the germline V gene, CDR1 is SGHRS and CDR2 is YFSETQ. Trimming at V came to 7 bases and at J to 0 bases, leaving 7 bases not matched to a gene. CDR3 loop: CASGGGTSSYNEQFF. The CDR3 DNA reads TGCGCCAGCGGGGGGGGGACGAGCTCCTACAATGAGCAGTTCTTC. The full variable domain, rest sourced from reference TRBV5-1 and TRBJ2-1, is KAGVTQTPRYLIKTRGQQVTLSCSPISGHRSVSWYQQTPGQGLQFLFEYFSETQRNKGNFPGRFSGRQFSNSRSEMNVSTLELGDSALYLCASGGGTSSYNEQFFGPGTRLTVL.

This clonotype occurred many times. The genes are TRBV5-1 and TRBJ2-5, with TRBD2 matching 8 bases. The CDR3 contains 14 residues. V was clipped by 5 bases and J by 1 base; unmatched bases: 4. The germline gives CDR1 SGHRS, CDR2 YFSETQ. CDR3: CASRDTSGQETQYF. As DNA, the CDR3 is TGCGCCAGCAGGGATACTAGCGGCCAAGAGACCCAGTACTTC.

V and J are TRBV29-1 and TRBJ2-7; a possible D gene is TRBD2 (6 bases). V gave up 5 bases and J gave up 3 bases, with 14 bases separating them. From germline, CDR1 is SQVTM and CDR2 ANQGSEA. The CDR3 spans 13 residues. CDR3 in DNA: TGCAGCGTTAGCGGGCTTATCATCTACGAGCAGTACTTC. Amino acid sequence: CSVSGLIIYEQYF.

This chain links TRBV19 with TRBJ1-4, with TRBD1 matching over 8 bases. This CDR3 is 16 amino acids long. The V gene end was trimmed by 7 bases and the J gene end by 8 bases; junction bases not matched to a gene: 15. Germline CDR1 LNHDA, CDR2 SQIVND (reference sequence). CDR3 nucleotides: TGTGCCAGTACCGCTCCCCGGAACAGGGGGAGGGAAAAACTGTTTTTT. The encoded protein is CASTAPRNRGREKLFF.

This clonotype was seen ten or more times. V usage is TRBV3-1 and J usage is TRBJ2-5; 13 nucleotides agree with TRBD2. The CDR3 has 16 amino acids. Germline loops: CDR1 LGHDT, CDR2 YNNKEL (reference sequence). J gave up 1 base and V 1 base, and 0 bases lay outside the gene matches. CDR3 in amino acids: CASSQGTSGGQETQYF. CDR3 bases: TGTGCCAGCAGCCAAGGGACTAGCGGGGGCCAAGAGACCCAGTACTTC.

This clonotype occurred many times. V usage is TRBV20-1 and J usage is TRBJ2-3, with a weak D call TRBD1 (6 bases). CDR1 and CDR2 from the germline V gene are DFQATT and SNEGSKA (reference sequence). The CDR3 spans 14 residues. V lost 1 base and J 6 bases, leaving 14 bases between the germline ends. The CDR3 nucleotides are TGCAGTGCTAGAGCGCAGGGGTTATGGGATACGCAGTATTTT. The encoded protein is CSARAQGLWDTQYF.

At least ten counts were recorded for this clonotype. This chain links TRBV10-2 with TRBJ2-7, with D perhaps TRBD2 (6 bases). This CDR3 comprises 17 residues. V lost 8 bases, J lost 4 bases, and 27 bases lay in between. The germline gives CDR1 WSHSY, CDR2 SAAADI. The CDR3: CASLLVSGGRGAYEQYF. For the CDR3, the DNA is TGCGCCAGCTTATTGGTTAGCGGCGGCCGCGGGGCTTACGAGCAGTACTTC.

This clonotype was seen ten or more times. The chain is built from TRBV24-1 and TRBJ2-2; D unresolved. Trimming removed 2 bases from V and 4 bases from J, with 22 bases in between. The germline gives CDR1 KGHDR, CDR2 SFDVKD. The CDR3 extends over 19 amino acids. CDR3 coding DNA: TGTGCCACCAGTGATTCGAGGACGGTCGCCAGCCTGGGCACCGGGGAGCTGTTTTTT. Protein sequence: CATSDSRTVASLGTGELFF.

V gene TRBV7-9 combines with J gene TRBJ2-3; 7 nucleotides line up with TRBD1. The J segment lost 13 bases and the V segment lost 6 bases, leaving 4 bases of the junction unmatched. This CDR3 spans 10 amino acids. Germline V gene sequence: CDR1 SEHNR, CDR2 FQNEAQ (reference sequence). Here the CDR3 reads CASSVGQEYF. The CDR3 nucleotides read TGTGCCAGCAGTGTCGGACAGGAGTATTTT.

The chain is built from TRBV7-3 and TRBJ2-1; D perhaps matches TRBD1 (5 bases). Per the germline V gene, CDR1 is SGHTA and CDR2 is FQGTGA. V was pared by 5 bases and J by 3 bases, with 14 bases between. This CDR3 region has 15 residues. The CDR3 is CASSPYRTSYNEQFF. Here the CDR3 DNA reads TGTGCCAGCAGCCCTTACAGGACGAGCTACAATGAGCAGTTCTTC. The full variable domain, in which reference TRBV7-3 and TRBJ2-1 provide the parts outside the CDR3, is GAGVSQTPSNKVTEKGKYVELRCDPISGHTALYWYRQSLGQGPEFLIYFQGTGAADDSGLPNDRFFAVRPEGSVSTLKIQRTERGDSAVYLCASSPYRTSYNEQFFGPGTRLTVL.